This entry concerns a single T cell receptor (beta chain). The V gene's germline CDR1 is LNHNV and CDR2 YYDKDF (reference sequence). Trimming cost V 5 bases and J 1 base; bases outside gene matches: 6. This CDR3 is 15 amino acids long. Original methodology: Estimates of nucleated cell counts were drawn from the amplification of reference gene primers. Generated by immunoSEQ multiplex PCR, the TCRdb table keeps only in-frame clones and is missing some. From that table come the V and J calls and clone size; the DNA was used to work out D and trimming. Of about 440,000 clones in the sample, 88% were seen once. The data were obtained in a study of blood T cell repertoires in COVID-19. Across the study: Samples representing acute and convalescent COVID-19 were sourced from the United States, Italy and Spain. PBMCs, B-cell-depleted T cells, or T cells were the source of the cDNA or gDNA that made up the material.

Seattle-derived patients entered the study during active infection and were followed longitudinally. The sample comprised peripheral blood. V and J are TRBV15 and TRBJ2-3, with 7 bases matching TRBD1. The source of this sequence is a woman aged 50 to 60 with COVID-19, enrolled during active disease. CDR3 amino acids: CATSSGQARTDTQYF. The DNA of the CDR3 is TGTGCCACCAGCTCAGGACAGGCCCGCACAGATACGCAGTATTTT.